Following are 23 T cell receptor beta chains from one sample sequenced in a study of blood T cell repertoires in COVID-19. Method: immunoSEQ multiplex PCR; TCRdb's copy keeps in-frame clones and lacks some. The top ten clones hold around 17% of a sample with some 80,000 clones, approximately 86% of them seen once. Sequencing used peripheral blood. The receptors originated from a human donor in a cohort sampled during active COVID-19.

The genes are TRBV7-2 and TRBJ1-6; D is unresolved. Per the germline V gene, CDR1 is SGHTA and CDR2 is FQGNSA. This CDR3 spans 15 amino acids. Trimming pared 3 bases from V and 7 bases from J, leaving 13 bases between. CDR3 nucleotide sequence: TGTGCCAGCAGCTTCATAAACGGAGGCAATTCACCCCTCCACTTT. It codes for CASSFINGGNSPLHF.

The chain is built from TRBV11-1 and TRBJ2-1; D call uncertain. The germline V gene has CDR1 SGHAT and CDR2 FQDESV (reference sequence). V gave up 4 bases and J gave up 10 bases, with 11 bases separating them. This CDR3 region has 12 residues. The CDR3 here is CASSYEAPEQFF. The CDR3 DNA reads as TGTGCCAGCAGCTACGAAGCGCCCGAGCAGTTCTTC.

The chain couples TRBV28 to TRBJ1-5; possibly TRBD1 for D (6 bases). The CDR3 totals 15 residues. V lost 6 bases and J 0 bases, leaving 12 bases between the germline ends. Per the germline V gene, CDR1 is MDHEN and CDR2 is SYDVKM. In DNA, the CDR3 is TGTGCCAGCAGAAGACAGGACTCTAGCAATCAGCCCCAGCATTTT. It encodes CASRRQDSSNQPQHF. Complete variable domain (other parts from reference TRBV28 and TRBJ1-5): DVKVTQSSRYLVKRTGEKVFLECVQDMDHENMFWYRQDPGLGLRLIYFSYDVKMKEKGDIPEGYSVSREKKERFSLILESASTNQTSMYLCASRRQDSSNQPQHFGDGTRLSIL.

This clone was seen only once. The chain combines TRBV29-1 with TRBJ2-3; 8 bases are shared with TRBD2. J lost 3 bases, V lost 7 bases, and 12 bases had no gene match. The CDR3 consists of 15 residues. In germline, CDR1 is SQVTM, CDR2 ANQGSEA. The CDR3 loop is CSAGEAGGRTDTQYF. The CDR3 DNA reads as TGCAGCGCGGGGGAGGCGGGAGGTAGGACAGATACGCAGTATTTT.

The genes are TRBV11-2 and TRBJ2-7; 11 positions agree with TRBD2. The CDR3 has 15 residues. Germline V gene lookup returns CDR1 SGHAT and CDR2 FQNNGV. Unmatched junction bases numbered 9, after V lost 4 bases and J lost 7 bases. Here the CDR3 reads CASSYLAGGPDEQYF. CDR3 bases: TGTGCCAGCAGCTACTTAGCGGGAGGGCCGGATGAGCAGTACTTC. Together with reference TRBV11-2 and TRBJ2-7, the CDR3 gives the full variable domain: EAGVAQSPRYKIIEKRQSVAFWCNPISGHATLYWYQQILGQGPKLLIQFQNNGVVDDSQLPKDRFSAERLKGVDSTLKIQPAKLEDSAVYLCASSYLAGGPDEQYFGPGTRLTVT.

The V and J genes are TRBV7-9 and TRBJ1-2; 7 bases fit TRBD1. Germline CDR1 reads SEHNR; CDR2 reads FQNEAQ (reference sequence). The length of the CDR3 is 15 residues. The V and J ends lost 1 base and 8 bases, in that order; junction bases with no gene match: 10. The CDR3 loop reads CASSLDSGSRGGYTF. CDR3 in DNA: TGTGCCAGCAGCTTAGATTCCGGGAGCAGGGGGGGCTACACCTTC.

The rearrangement uses TRBV28 and TRBJ1-4; TRBD1 agrees at 7 bases. The germline gives CDR1 MDHEN, CDR2 SYDVKM. CDR3 length: 15 residues. V shed 5 bases and J 7 bases; nucleotides not matched to a gene: 10. In DNA form, the CDR3 reads TGTGCCAGCAGTGCCTTGGAGGGGGCAGGTGAAAAACTGTTTTTT. It codes for CASSALEGAGEKLFF.

The rearrangement uses TRBV5-4 and TRBJ1-2; perhaps TRBD1 as D (5 bases). CDR3 length: 14 amino acids. The germline CDR1 and CDR2 sequences are SGHNT and YYREEE (reference sequence). Deletions cut 4 bases from V and 7 bases from J, with 17 bases between. The CDR3 sequence: CASSRGGGGAGYTF. CDR3 bases: TGTGCCAGCAGCCGGGGTGGGGGAGGGGCTGGCTACACCTTC.

The chain couples TRBV19 to TRBJ2-6; TRBD2 matches at 11 bases. Trimming cost V 6 bases and J 0 bases; bases outside gene matches: 1. Per germline, CDR1 LNHDA and CDR2 SQIVND (reference sequence). This CDR3 contains 16 residues. The CDR3 is CASRTSGNSGANVLTF. CDR3 nucleotide sequence: TGTGCCAGTAGGACTAGCGGGAACTCTGGGGCCAACGTCCTGACTTTC. Variable domain in full (rest from reference TRBV19 and TRBJ2-6): DGGITQSPKYLFRKEGQNVTLSCEQNLNHDAMYWYRQDPGQGLRLIYYSQIVNDFQKGDIAEGYSVSREKKESFPLTVTSAQKNPTAFYLCASRTSGNSGANVLTFGAGSRLTVL.

The CDR3 DNA sequence: TGTGCTAGTGGTTTATATCTTCCGGGGGTCATTCGGGCAGAAACATATAACACTGAAGCTTTCTTT. This codes for CASGLYLPGVIRAETYNTEAFF. The chain recombines TRBV12-5 with TRBJ1-1; TRBD1 might be the D (5 bases). Germline-derived CDR1 and CDR2 are LGHNT and FRNRAP. The CDR3 has 22 amino acids. With 3 bases removed from V and 2 bases from J, the gap between germline ends came to 34 bases.

The chain is built from TRBV5-4 and TRBJ1-3, with 7 nucleotides matching TRBD1. The length of the CDR3 is 15 residues. The germline V gene encodes CDR1 SGHNT and CDR2 YYREEE (reference sequence). V shed 5 bases and J 4 bases; nucleotides not matched to a gene: 9. CDR3 nucleotide sequence: TGTGCCAGCAGACCCGGGACAGCCGTGGGAAACACCATATATTTT. It translates to CASRPGTAVGNTIYF.

The rearrangement uses TRBV24-1 and TRBJ2-1; 8 bases align to TRBD1. The germline V gene has CDR1 KGHDR and CDR2 SFDVKD. V dropped 3 bases and J dropped 4; count of bases not matched to a gene: 7. The CDR3 sequence is 16 residues long. CDR3 DNA sequence: TGTGCCACCAGTGATCCCAGGGGGCAGTCTTACAATGAGCAGTTCTTC. It is translated as CATSDPRGQSYNEQFF.

This rearrangement joins TRBV5-6 to TRBJ1-3; TRBD1 matches 7 bases. J lost 0 bases, V lost 0 bases, and 3 bases had no gene match. The germline CDR1 and CDR2 sequences are SGHDT and YYEEEE. The CDR3 is 16 residues long. CDR3 DNA: TGTGCCAGCAGCTTGGACAGGGGTCACTCTGGAAACACCATATATTTT. Protein product: CASSLDRGHSGNTIYF.

The rearrangement joins TRBV7-8 to TRBJ2-3; D unresolved. V lost 2 bases and J 2 bases, leaving 11 bases between the germline ends. CDR1 SGHVS and CDR2 FQNEAQ come from the germline V gene. There are 15 residues in the CDR3. Here the CDR3 DNA reads TGTGCCAGCAGCTTAATTTGGAGTCCCACAGATACGCAGTATTTT. It encodes CASSLIWSPTDTQYF.

This chain connects TRBV11-1 to TRBJ2-5; TRBD2 aligns across 8 bases. V shed 3 bases and J 4 bases; nucleotides not matched to a gene: 7. This CDR3 spans 15 amino acids. Looked up from germline, CDR1 is SGHAT and CDR2 is FQDESV (reference sequence). CDR3 coding DNA: TGTGCCAGCAGCTTCCCGGGAGGGCCGCGAGAGACCCAGTACTTC. Translation: CASSFPGGPRETQYF.

This clone was recorded once. The chain links TRBV9 to TRBJ2-5; 7 positions agree with TRBD1. Germline CDR1 SGDLS, CDR2 YYNGEE. The junction had 11 bases not matched to a gene; V was cut back by 4 bases and J by 5 bases. The CDR3 length is 15 residues. The CDR3 loop is CASSPETGRLETQYF. The CDR3 nucleotides read TGTGCCAGCAGCCCGGAGACAGGGAGATTGGAGACCCAGTACTTC.

CDR3 protein: CASSPIPGTGVEQFF. Written as DNA, the CDR3 is TGTGCCAGCAGCCCGATCCCCGGGACAGGGGTTGAGCAGTTCTTC. V and J are TRBV7-3 and TRBJ2-1, with 10 bases that match TRBD1. Germline V lookup: CDR1 SGHTA, CDR2 FQGTGA. V gave up 5 bases and J gave up 9 bases; unmatched junction bases: 10. This CDR3 is built from 15 residues. Complete variable domain (other parts from reference TRBV7-3 and TRBJ2-1): GAGVSQTPSNKVTEKGKYVELRCDPISGHTALYWYRQSLGQGPEFLIYFQGTGAADDSGLPNDRFFAVRPEGSVSTLKIQRTERGDSAVYLCASSPIPGTGVEQFFGPGTRLTVL.

V gene TRBV20-1 combines with J gene TRBJ1-2, with 7 bases lining up with TRBD1. The V segment lost 3 bases and the J segment 5 bases; nucleotides outside the gene matches: 6. This CDR3 is built from 13 residues. Germline V gives CDR1 DFQATT, CDR2 SNEGSKA (reference sequence). The CDR3, as DNA: TGCAGTGCTAGTGGAGGACAGGCATATGGCTACACCTTC. The encoded protein is CSASGGQAYGYTF.

This chain uses TRBV2 with TRBJ1-5; TRBD1 is a possible D gene (5 bases). The CDR3 runs to 14 residues. V was cut by 2 bases and J by 5 bases, with 10 bases left in between. Germline CDR1 reads SNHLY; CDR2 reads FYNNEI. The CDR3 reads CASSELQADQPQHF. CDR3 in DNA: TGTGCCAGCAGTGAATTACAGGCGGATCAGCCCCAGCATTTT.

The rearrangement uses TRBV7-2 and TRBJ1-2; a weak D match, TRBD1 (5 bases). The CDR3 totals 13 residues. V was shortened by 1 base and J by 8 bases, with 11 bases between the two germline ends. Per the germline V gene, CDR1 is SGHTA and CDR2 is FQGNSA. CDR3 sequence reads: CASSLDRLGGYTF. In DNA, the CDR3 is TGTGCCAGCAGCTTAGACAGGCTGGGGGGCTACACCTTC. Using reference TRBV7-2 and TRBJ1-2 for the parts outside the CDR3, the full variable domain is GAGVSQSPSNKVTEKGKDVELRCDPISGHTALYWYRQSLGQGLEFLIYFQGNSAPDKSGLPSDRFSAERTGGSVSTLTIQRTQQEDSAVYLCASSLDRLGGYTFGSGTRLTVV.

The V gene is TRBV5-1, the J gene TRBJ2-2, with 10 bases aligning to TRBD2. In germline, CDR1 is SGHRS, CDR2 YFSETQ. V shed 0 bases and J 3 bases; nucleotides not matched to a gene: 5. The CDR3 is made up of 17 amino acids. As DNA, the CDR3 is TGCGCCAGCAGCTTGGCCGGACTAGCGGAATACACCGGGGAGCTGTTTTTT. Encoded protein: CASSLAGLAEYTGELFF.

DNA for the CDR3: TGTGCCAGCAGCTCTCAGGGGCACACCGGGGAGCTGTTTTTT. Translating gives CASSSQGHTGELFF. The chain is built from TRBV7-3 and TRBJ2-2; the D gene is possibly TRBD1 (6 bases). The CDR3 consists of 14 residues. V gave up 4 bases and J gave up 3 bases, with 9 bases separating them. Germline CDR1 and CDR2: SGHTA and FQGTGA.

CDR3 loop: CASSESRDSVYGYTF. Written as DNA, the CDR3 is TGCGCCAGCAGCGAATCCCGGGACAGCGTCTATGGCTACACCTTC. The V and J genes are TRBV5-1 and TRBJ1-2, with 7 nucleotides matching TRBD1. With 4 bases clipped from V and 4 bases from J, the junction kept 10 bases outside the gene matches. Germline V lookup: CDR1 SGHRS, CDR2 YFSETQ. The CDR3 spans 15 residues.